The clone carrying this T cell receptor (beta chain) was counted only a few times. The entry originates in a study of T cells in Graves' hyperthyroidism and ophthalmopathy. Amplified TCR beta CDR3 regions derived from RNA transcripts. The HTBI set primed first-round TCR CDR3 RT-PCR. Via MiXCR, TCRdb re-called the multiplex PCR reads, giving one row per CDR3 protein. This table has roughly 660,000 distinct CDR3 sequences, 17% appearing once. V was clipped by 4 bases and J by 4 bases, with 12 bases between them. CDR1 SGHRS and CDR2 YFSETQ come from the germline V gene. The CDR3 spans 15 residues. Sequences were obtained from blood. The chain carries TRBV5-1 and TRBJ2-6; D call uncertain. The sequence derives from a middle-aged man with Graves' hyperthyroidism. The DNA of the CDR3 is TGCGCCAGCAGCCAAGGTTTGGGCGGGGCCAACGTCCTGACTTTC. Translated: CASSQGLGGANVLTF.